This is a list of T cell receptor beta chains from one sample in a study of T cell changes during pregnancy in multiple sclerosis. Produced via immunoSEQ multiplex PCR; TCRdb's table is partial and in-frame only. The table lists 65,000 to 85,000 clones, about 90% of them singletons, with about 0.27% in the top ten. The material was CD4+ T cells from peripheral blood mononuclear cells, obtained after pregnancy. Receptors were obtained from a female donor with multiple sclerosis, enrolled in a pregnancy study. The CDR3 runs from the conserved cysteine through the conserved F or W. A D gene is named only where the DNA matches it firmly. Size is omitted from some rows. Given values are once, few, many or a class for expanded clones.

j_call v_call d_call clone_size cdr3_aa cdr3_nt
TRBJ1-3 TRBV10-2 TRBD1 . CASREQGVSGNTIYF TGCGCCAGCAGGGAACAGGGGGTCTCTGGAAACACCATATATTTT
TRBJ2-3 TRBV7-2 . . CASSLGGLFPDTQYF TGTGCCAGCAGCTTAGGGGGACTTTTTCCAGATACGCAGTATTTT
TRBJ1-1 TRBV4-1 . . CASSPLGRGNTEAFF TGCGCCAGCAGCCCCTTGGGCCGGGGGAACACTGAAGCTTTCTTT
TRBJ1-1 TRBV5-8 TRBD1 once CASSSGQKANTEAFF TGTGCCAGCAGCTCGGGACAGAAGGCTAACACTGAAGCTTTCTTT
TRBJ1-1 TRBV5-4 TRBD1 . CASSLQQGRENTEAFF TGTGCCAGCAGCTTGCAACAGGGGCGCGAGAACACTGAAGCTTTCTTT
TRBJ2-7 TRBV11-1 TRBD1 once CASSLVSWTGGYEQYF TGTGCCAGCAGCTTAGTCTCCTGGACAGGGGGCTACGAGCAGTACTTC
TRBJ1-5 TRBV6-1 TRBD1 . CASSLDRVGNQPQHF TGTGCCAGCAGTTTGGACAGGGTGGGCAATCAGCCCCAGCATTTT
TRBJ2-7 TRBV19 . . CASSRQGGSYEQYF TGTGCCAGTAGTCGGCAGGGGGGCTCCTACGAGCAGTACTTC
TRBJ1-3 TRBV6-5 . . CASSQGLVGTIYF TGTGCCAGCAGTCAGGGGCTAGTGGGGACCATATATTTT
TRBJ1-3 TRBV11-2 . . CASSLASLYGVFSGNTIYF TGTGCCAGCAGCTTAGCTAGTCTCTACGGCGTCTTCTCTGGAAACACCATATATTTT
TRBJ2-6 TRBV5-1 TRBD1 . CASSHDRGTGANVLTF TGCGCCAGCAGCCATGACAGGGGCACTGGGGCCAACGTCCTGACTTTC
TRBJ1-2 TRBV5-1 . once CASSILDSLYGYTF TGCGCCAGCAGCATTCTTGACAGCCTCTATGGCTACACCTTC
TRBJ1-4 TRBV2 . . CASSVRQATNEKLFF TGTGCCAGCAGTGTACGACAGGCAACTAATGAAAAACTGTTTTTT
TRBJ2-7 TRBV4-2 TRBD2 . CASSRRASGSYEQYF TGTGCCAGCAGCCGAAGGGCTAGCGGCTCCTACGAGCAGTACTTC
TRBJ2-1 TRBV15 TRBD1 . CATSRGDRYNEQFF TGTGCCACCAGCAGAGGGGACAGATACAATGAGCAGTTCTTC
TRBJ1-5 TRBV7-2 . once CASSKQHSNQPQHF TGTGCCAGCAGTAAACAGCATAGCAATCAGCCCCAGCATTTT
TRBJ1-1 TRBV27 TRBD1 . CASSLGNRGSEAFF TGTGCCAGCAGTTTAGGGAACAGGGGTTCTGAAGCTTTCTTT
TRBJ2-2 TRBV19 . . CASIPRGTGTGELFF TGTGCCAGTATCCCCCGGGGGACTGGGACCGGGGAGCTGTTTTTT
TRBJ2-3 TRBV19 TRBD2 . CASSIGIAGRADTQYF TGTGCCAGTAGTATAGGGATAGCGGGACGCGCCGATACGCAGTATTTT
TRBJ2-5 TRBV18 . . CASSPQTQETQYF TGTGCCAGCTCACCCCAGACTCAAGAGACCCAGTACTTC
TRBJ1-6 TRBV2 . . CASSPRGGANSPLHF TGTGCCAGCTCACCCCGTGGGGGGGCGAATTCACCCCTCCACTTT
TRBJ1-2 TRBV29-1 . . CSVMAGAHGYTF TGCAGCGTCATGGCAGGGGCCCATGGCTACACCTTC
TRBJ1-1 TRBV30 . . CAWSGLAEGTEAFF TGTGCCTGGAGTGGGTTGGCGGAAGGCACTGAAGCTTTCTTT
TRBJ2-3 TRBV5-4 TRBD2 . CASSTGHSGRSTDTQYF TGTGCCAGCAGCACGGGACATAGCGGGAGATCCACAGATACGCAGTATTTT
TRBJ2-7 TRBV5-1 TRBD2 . CASSSGLAGSYEQYF TGCGCCAGCAGTTCTGGACTAGCGGGGTCCTACGAGCAGTACTTC
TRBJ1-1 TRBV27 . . CASSFRGVNTEAFF TGTGCCAGCAGTTTCCGGGGGGTCAACACTGAAGCTTTCTTT
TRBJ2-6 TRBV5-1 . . CASSSRSGANVLTF TGCGCCAGCAGCTCCCGCTCTGGGGCCAACGTCCTGACTTTC
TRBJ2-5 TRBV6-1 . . CASSKQGLETQYF TGTGCCAGCAGCAAACAGGGTCTCGAGACCCAGTACTTC
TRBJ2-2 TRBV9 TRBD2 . CASSVVAGGPGTGELFF TGTGCCAGCAGCGTAGTTGCGGGGGGGCCGGGCACCGGGGAGCTGTTTTTT
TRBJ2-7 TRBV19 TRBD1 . CASGDRVSYEQYF TGTGCCAGTGGCGACAGGGTGTCCTACGAGCAGTACTTC
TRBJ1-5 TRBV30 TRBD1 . CAWSVLTGNQPQHF TGTGCCTGGAGTGTATTGACAGGGAATCAGCCCCAGCATTTT
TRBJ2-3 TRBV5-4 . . CASSLAKFAATDTQYF TGTGCCAGCAGCTTGGCTAAATTTGCGGCTACAGATACGCAGTATTTT
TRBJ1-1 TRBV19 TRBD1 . CASTEGQHTEAFF TGTGCCAGTACCGAGGGACAGCACACTGAAGCTTTCTTT
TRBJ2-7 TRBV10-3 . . CAISEFEGAYEQYF TGTGCCATCAGTGAGTTTGAGGGAGCCTACGAGCAGTACTTC
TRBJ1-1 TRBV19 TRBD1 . CASSPRQGSTEAFF TGTGCCAGTAGTCCACGACAGGGGAGCACTGAAGCTTTCTTT